This entry is about one T cell receptor beta chain. Its antigen is unknown. The sample holds no much larger clone one base away, and base qualities are not on file. Whole blood was collected in K2EDTA tubes by collaborating institutions according to the institutions' own protocols. For TCRbeta analysis, collaborators shipped samples in one of three forms: frozen whole blood, isolated PBMCs, or DNA extracted from either of those sample types. This entry comes from a study of blood T cell repertoires in COVID-19 (TCRdb year 2020). At the level of the whole study: Collaborator samples came from the United States, Italy and Spain and covered acute and convalescent phases of COVID-19. The material from the prospective study consisted of cDNA or gDNA derived from T cells, B-cell-depleted T cells, or PBMCs. The dataset comprised deeply sampled blood TCRbeta repertoires from subjects exposed to, actively infected with, or recovered from COVID-19. The repertoires were released in a freely available public database intended as a resource for research on the immune response to SARS-CoV-2. The samples were drawn from the first 160 participants of the ongoing ImmuneRACE study and from 1,254 subjects provided by 6 global collaborators. Sample metadata almost always included a de-identified subject ID, COVID-19 status, age in years and sex. Where available, HLA class I and class II types were taken from metadata supplied by the sample provider and were not determined by assay-based typing.

TCRbeta CDR3 regions were amplified from genomic DNA by means of the immunoSEQ Assay, a bias-controlled multiplex PCR. From the authors' description of their analysis: The number of nucleated cells in each sample was estimated from the amplification of reference gene primers within the assay. To quantify the absolute abundance of each unique TCRbeta CDR3 rearrangement, sequence reads were collapsed and filtered. For each sample, productive Simpson clonality was calculated by taking the square root of Simpson's diversity index across productive rearrangements. TCRdb provides this immuneACCESS table in a form limited to in-frame rearrangements. Some clones are lacking; in checked studies, under half of them reflect an unresolved V gene, and why the rest are absent is not known. V and J calls and clone size follow that table, whereas D and trimming were derived from the DNA. Here the sample has some 96,000 clones; 85% occur a single time. Roughly 13% of the sample is held by the ten biggest clonotypes.

V loses 5 bases at its end and J loses 2 bases; junction bases beyond the gene matches: 10. The germline V gene encodes CDR1 SGHTA and CDR2 FQGNSA. The CDR3 goes from the cysteine to the phenylalanine over 17 residues. Just the 51-base CDR3 DNA is kept, in frame starting at base 1. The study at large found these results: Clinical and demographic metadata were provided uncurated, with the amount varying by source and participant.

The chain is assembled from TRBV7-2 and TRBJ2-7; 12 nucleotides in the junction match TRBD2. The sequenced material came from peripheral blood. The TCR sequence derives from a human donor in a cohort sampled during active COVID-19. CDR3 region: CASSGRGLAGRAYEQYF. Read as DNA, the sequence is TGTGCCAGCAGCGGCCGAGGACTAGCGGGGAGGGCCTACGAGCAGTACTTC.